Below, 24 T cell receptor beta chains from the same sample are listed, as sequenced in a study of CD8+ T cells in alopecia areata. Following extraction, RNA underwent reverse transcription to cDNA, which served as the sequencing template. Profiled with immunoSEQ multiplex PCR; TCRdb holds only in-frame clones, not every one. The sample holds about 69,000 clones, approximately 58% seen once. Sequencing was performed on CD8+ T cells sorted from blood, taken at week 0. The source of these receptors is a human donor with alopecia areata.

This chain uses TRBV29-1 with TRBJ2-7, with 9 bases that match TRBD1. CDR1 and CDR2 (germline): SQVTM, ANQGSEA. This CDR3 region has 13 residues. Trimming took 4 bases from V and 2 from J; bases not matched to a gene: 3. CDR3 sequence: CSVGDRDTYEQYF. CDR3 bases: TGCAGCGTTGGGGACAGGGACACCTACGAGCAGTACTTC.

The chain is built from TRBV5-1 and TRBJ2-1, with 7 bases identical to TRBD2. Germline V CDR1 and CDR2: SGHRS, YFSETQ. V was pared by 7 bases and J by 4 bases, with 11 bases of the junction left unmatched. There are 15 residues in the CDR3. The CDR3 here is CASQPGASGYNEQFF. Written as DNA, the CDR3 is TGCGCCAGCCAGCCTGGGGCTAGCGGATACAATGAGCAGTTCTTC.

The V and J genes are TRBV30 and TRBJ2-1; D is possibly TRBD1 or TRBD2 (5 bases each). The length of the CDR3 is 20 residues. V gave up 0 bases and J gave up 1 base, with 25 bases separating them. Germline CDR1 and CDR2: GTSNPN and SVGIG (reference sequence). Here the CDR3 reads CAWSVLVGRIGRSSYNEQFF. Written as DNA, the CDR3 is TGTGCCTGGAGTGTACTCGTGGGGCGAATTGGGAGATCGTCCTACAATGAGCAGTTCTTC.

V is TRBV30 and J is TRBJ2-2; D call uncertain. The V and J ends lost 1 base and 2 bases respectively, with 11 bases between them. The germline gives CDR1 GTSNPN, CDR2 SVGIG (reference sequence). The CDR3 is made up of 15 amino acids. The CDR3 DNA reads TGTGCCTGGAGTGCATTCGCCGAAAACACCGGGGAGCTGTTTTTT. This translates into CAWSAFAENTGELFF.

V and J are TRBV6-5 and TRBJ2-1; 7 nucleotides agree with TRBD2. The CDR3 runs to 14 residues. Germline V gene lookup returns CDR1 MNHEY and CDR2 SVGAGI. V lost 2 bases, J lost 6 bases, and 4 bases stayed unmatched. Written as DNA, the CDR3 is TGTGCCAGCAGTTACCTGGGGGGGGGCAATGAGCAGTTCTTC. This encodes CASSYLGGGNEQFF.

This sequence joins TRBV25-1 and TRBJ2-1; TRBD2 aligns across 9 bases. The germline gives CDR1 MGHDK, CDR2 SYGVNS. CDR3 length: 15 residues. V lost 3 bases to trimming and J lost 3 bases; unmatched junction nucleotides: 3. The CDR3 loop is CASSDSGSFYNEQFF. The CDR3 DNA sequence: TGTGCCAGCAGTGATAGCGGGAGTTTCTACAATGAGCAGTTCTTC.

The CDR3 loop reads CASKSQGEVYNEQFF. CDR3 nucleotides: TGTGCCAGCAAGTCTCAGGGGGAAGTATACAATGAGCAGTTCTTC. This chain links TRBV6-1 with TRBJ2-1; 7 bases align to TRBD1. CDR3 length: 15 residues. The trim removed 7 bases at V and 4 bases at J, leaving 10 bases unmatched. The germline gives CDR1 MNHNS, CDR2 SASEGT.

This chain uses TRBV6-5 with TRBJ1-6; possibly TRBD1 for D (6 bases). Trimming stripped 4 bases from V and 7 bases from J, with 8 bases between. Germline assignment: CDR1 MNHEY and CDR2 SVGAGI. CDR3 length: 13 amino acids. The CDR3 region is CASSFRGNSPLHF. The CDR3 DNA reads TGTGCCAGCAGTTTTAGGGGGAATTCACCCCTCCACTTT.

The count of this clone is one. The V and J genes are TRBV4-1 and TRBJ1-2; 9 nucleotides align to TRBD1. Germline V gene data show CDR1 as MGHRA and CDR2 as YSYEKL. Losses at the gene ends were 2 bases for V and 6 bases for J; bases not matched to a gene: 4. The CDR3 is made up of 14 amino acids. The CDR3 sequence is CASSQPGQGDGYTF. In DNA form, the CDR3 reads TGCGCCAGCAGCCAACCGGGACAGGGAGATGGCTACACCTTC.

The gene calls are TRBV7-9 and TRBJ1-1; tentative D call: TRBD1 (6 bases). Trimming removed 2 bases at V and 2 bases at J, with 12 bases between. The CDR3 covers 15 residues. Germline CDR1 is SEHNR and CDR2 is FQNEAQ (reference sequence). CDR3 region: CASSLRTDPNTEAFF. The DNA for the CDR3 is TGTGCCAGCAGCTTAAGGACAGACCCAAACACTGAAGCTTTCTTT.

The chain uses TRBV19 and TRBJ1-1, with D perhaps matching TRBD1 (6 bases). Trimming shortened V by 5 bases and J by 7 bases, and 14 bases separated the two germline ends. CDR3 length: 13 residues. CDR1 and CDR2 from the germline V gene are LNHDA and SQIVND (reference sequence). The CDR3 DNA sequence: TGTGCCAGTAGTGCAACAGGGACTTTTGAAGCTTTCTTT. It is translated as CASSATGTFEAFF.

This clone was observed once. The chain is built from TRBV30 and TRBJ2-2; D remains unclear. The CDR3 contains 13 residues. Per germline, CDR1 GTSNPN and CDR2 SVGIG (reference sequence). V was shortened by 1 base and J by 7 bases, with 10 bases between the two germline ends. CDR3 residues: CAWSEGVGGELFF. CDR3 sequence (DNA): TGTGCCTGGAGTGAAGGCGTGGGCGGGGAGCTGTTTTTT.

This clone has just a few counts. The chain carries TRBV4-3 and TRBJ2-1, with 9 bases that match TRBD2. The CDR3 covers 13 residues. V was clipped by 1 base and J by 15 bases; unmatched bases: 7. In germline, CDR1 is LGHNA, CDR2 YSLEER. The CDR3 region has the DNA TGCGCCAGCAGCCAAGTTACGGCGGGAGGGCGGTTCTTC. Amino acids: CASSQVTAGGRFF.

The chain has TRBV27 and TRBJ2-7; tentatively, D is TRBD2 (5 bases). Trimming shortened V by 6 bases and J by 0 bases, and 9 bases separated the two germline ends. Germline assignment: CDR1 MNHEY and CDR2 SMNVEV (reference sequence). The CDR3 is made up of 13 amino acids. CDR3 sequence reads: CASSPGLSYEQYF. The CDR3 DNA reads as TGTGCCAGCAGCCCCGGACTCTCCTACGAGCAGTACTTC.

The rearrangement links TRBV19 to TRBJ2-1; D ambiguous. The ends were cut back, 4 bases at V and 5 bases at J, with 9 bases in the middle. CDR1 and CDR2 (germline): LNHDA, SQIVND (reference sequence). The length of the CDR3 is 13 residues. The CDR3 DNA reads TGTGCCAGTAGTACTAGTCAGGACAATGAGCAGTTCTTC. Protein: CASSTSQDNEQFF. Complete variable domain (other parts from reference TRBV19 and TRBJ2-1): DGGITQSPKYLFRKEGQNVTLSCEQNLNHDAMYWYRQDPGQGLRLIYYSQIVNDFQKGDIAEGYSVSREKKESFPLTVTSAQKNPTAFYLCASSTSQDNEQFFGPGTRLTVL.

The chain combines TRBV18 with TRBJ2-5; 7 nucleotides match TRBD1. The CDR3 has 15 residues. V was clipped by 7 bases and J by 1 base; unmatched bases: 9. Germline assignment: CDR1 KGHSH and CDR2 LQKENI. CDR3 sequence reads: CASLRQGDIQETQYF. The CDR3 nucleotides read TGTGCCAGCTTGCGACAGGGTGATATCCAAGAGACCCAGTACTTC.

The V gene is TRBV13, the J gene TRBJ1-1; D ambiguous. V gave up 7 bases and J gave up 3 bases, with 3 bases separating them. Germline assignment: CDR1 PRHDT and CDR2 FYEKMQ (reference sequence). This CDR3 has 10 amino acids. The CDR3 here is CASKDTEAFF. In nucleotides, the CDR3 is TGTGCCAGCAAAGACACTGAAGCTTTCTTT.

This chain's CDR3 is CASSLVAVGGNEQFF. For the CDR3, the DNA is TGTGCCAGCAGCTTAGTAGCGGTTGGGGGCAATGAGCAGTTCTTC. The chain links TRBV7-8 to TRBJ2-1, with a weak D call TRBD2 (6 bases). Germline lookup yields CDR1 SGHVS and CDR2 FQNEAQ. The CDR3 spans 15 residues. V was pared by 1 base and J by 6 bases, with 13 bases between. Full variable domain (outside the CDR3, taken from reference TRBV7-8 and TRBJ2-1): GAGVSQSPRYKVAKRGQDVALRCDPISGHVSLFWYQQALGQGPEFLTYFQNEAQLDKSGLPSDRFFAERPEGSVSTLKIQRTQQEDSAVYLCASSLVAVGGNEQFFGPGTRLTVL.

The rearrangement links TRBV5-1 to TRBJ2-6; 11 bases map to TRBD1. The germline CDR1 and CDR2 sequences are SGHRS and YFSETQ. This CDR3 has 18 amino acids. Germline trimming cut 3 bases from V and 2 bases from J; bases unmatched to any gene: 7. This CDR3 is CASSYRDRGSPGANVLTF. For the CDR3, the DNA is TGCGCCAGCAGCTACCGGGACAGGGGGAGTCCTGGGGCCAACGTCCTGACTTTC.

The chain joins TRBV7-2 to TRBJ1-3; no firm D call. The CDR3 has 14 amino acids. The V end lost 5 bases, the J end lost 0 bases, and 8 bases lay between the germline ends. CDR1 is SGHTA, CDR2 FQGNSA, per germline. Written as DNA, the CDR3 is TGTGCCAGCAGCCAGATTGGCTCTGGAAACACCATATATTTT. It specifies CASSQIGSGNTIYF.

The chain links TRBV4-1 to TRBJ2-5, with D unresolved. Trimming shortened V by 1 base and J by 3 bases, and 9 bases separated the two germline ends. The CDR3 length is 14 residues. Per the germline V gene, CDR1 is MGHRA and CDR2 is YSYEKL. The CDR3 spells CASSQGHAEETQYF. DNA of the CDR3: TGCGCCAGCAGCCAAGGTCACGCAGAAGAGACCCAGTACTTC.

This clone was seen only once. This rearrangement joins TRBV6-5 to TRBJ2-2, with D perhaps matching TRBD1 or TRBD2 (5 bases each). Trimming cost V 6 bases and J 2 bases, with 10 bases left between them. The CDR3 totals 14 residues. Germline values: CDR1 MNHEY, CDR2 SVGAGI. CDR3 residues: CASSPGPNTGELFF. CDR3 nucleotides: TGTGCCAGCAGCCCGGGACCTAACACCGGGGAGCTGTTTTTT.

In its sample, this clone was seen a few times. The chain recombines TRBV15 with TRBJ1-5; D unresolved. CDR3 length: 12 residues. The V and J ends lost 3 bases and 4 bases respectively, with 4 bases between them. The germline V gene has CDR1 LNHNV and CDR2 YYDKDF (reference sequence). The CDR3 reads CATSSVNQPQHF. In nucleotides, the CDR3 is TGTGCCACCAGCAGCGTGAATCAGCCCCAGCATTTT.

The V call is TRBV5-1, the J call TRBJ2-7; D tentatively reads TRBD1 or TRBD2 (5 bases each). This CDR3 region has 13 residues. Germline values: CDR1 SGHRS, CDR2 YFSETQ. V lost 5 bases and J 2 bases, leaving 11 bases between the germline ends. The CDR3 coding sequence is TGCGCCAGCAGGGGGGAGCTTACCTACGAGCAGTACTTC. Residues: CASRGELTYEQYF.